One TCR beta chain is described in this entry. Its specificity is unknown. The data were produced by immunoSEQ multiplex PCR, yet TCRdb's version contains in-frame clones alone and is incomplete. The data show tens of thousands of clones, approximately 88% seen once. This specimen comes from a study of T cell responses to AZD1222 COVID-19 vaccine. Study conclusions and caveats: Close to half of all spike-specific TCRs reportedly target regions of the variants that are unmutated. Most donors were white British, females outnumbered males, and clonal diversity was possibly underestimated.

Trimming removed 10 bases from V and 4 bases from J, with 22 bases in between. Per the germline V gene, CDR1 is MNHEY and CDR2 is SVGAGI. CDR3 size: 15 residues. The sequenced sample was peripheral blood, obtained 28 days after the second AZD1222 dose. V gene TRBV6-5 combines with J gene TRBJ1-1; tentatively, D is TRBD1 (5 bases). The TCR sequence derives from an adult who received the AZD1222 COVID-19 vaccine. The CDR3 loop reads CATRQTAAPGTEAFF. CDR3 DNA sequence: TGTGCCACTAGACAGACCGCCGCCCCGGGCACTGAAGCTTTCTTT.